These 22 T cell receptor beta chains came from one sample sequenced in a study of control samples from healthy donors and cancer patients. The table came from immunoSEQ multiplex PCR; TCRdb's copy has only in-frame clones and leaves some out. The data show 190,000 or so clones, around 93% seen once. Specimen: blood. Receptors originate from a man aged 18 to 29 in good health.

The genes are TRBV21-1 and TRBJ2-3; the listed D gene, TRBD2, was not tested against the DNA. TRBV21-1 is recorded as a pseudogene. The CDR3 sequence is 15 residues long. The CDR3 loop reads CASSPRVLGSDTQYF. As DNA, the CDR3 is TGTGCCAGCAGCCCACGGGTTTTGGGTTCAGATACGCAGTATTTT.

This chain joins TRBV18 and TRBJ2-1; 9 bases fit TRBD2. This CDR3 has 14 residues. The germline V gene encodes CDR1 KGHSH and CDR2 LQKENI. V dropped 3 bases and J dropped 9; count of bases not matched to a gene: 6. CDR3 sequence (DNA): TGTGCCAGCTCACCGAGGACTAGCGATAGTGAGCAGTTCTTC. Its translation is CASSPRTSDSEQFF.

The rearrangement links TRBV5-5 to TRBJ1-5; 10 bases align to TRBD1. CDR3 length equals 17 residues. J gave up 3 bases and V 2 bases, and 8 bases lay outside the gene matches. In germline, CDR1 is SGHKS, CDR2 YYEKEE (reference sequence). CDR3 region: CASSFFDRGRINQPQHF. The CDR3 nucleotides read TGTGCCAGCAGCTTTTTTGACAGGGGGCGGATCAATCAGCCCCAGCATTTT.

This clone was found once. V is TRBV2 and J is TRBJ1-2; the D is unclear. The CDR3 contains 12 residues. Trimming shortened V by 1 base and J by 10 bases, and 10 bases separated the two germline ends. Germline V CDR1 and CDR2: SNHLY, FYNNEI. The CDR3: CASSEGGFSYTF. The CDR3, as DNA: TGTGCCAGCAGTGAAGGTGGATTTTCCTACACCTTC.

This clone was counted between two and nine times. The rearrangement joins TRBV2 to TRBJ1-2; D not certain. Germline assignment: CDR1 SNHLY and CDR2 FYNNEI. Trimming stripped 7 bases from V and 6 bases from J, with 12 bases between. The CDR3 length is 12 residues. CDR3 nucleotide sequence: TGTGCCAGCAAGGTCGAGGTCGATGGCTACACCTTC. It encodes CASKVEVDGYTF.

This chain joins TRBV2 and TRBJ2-5; 10 bases agree with TRBD2. The V gene's germline CDR1 is SNHLY and CDR2 FYNNEI. This CDR3 spans 15 amino acids. V lost 6 bases, J lost 5 bases, and 9 bases stayed unmatched. DNA for the CDR3: TGTGCCAGCAGCGACATTACTAGCGGGGCCGAGACCCAGTACTTC. It encodes CASSDITSGAETQYF.

This sequence joins TRBV30 and TRBJ2-6; D remains unclear. Trimming cost V 3 bases and J 2 bases, with 5 bases left between them. This CDR3 has 13 amino acids. Germline loops: CDR1 GTSNPN, CDR2 SVGIG (reference sequence). CDR3 sequence: CAWRRTGANVLTF. The CDR3 bases are TGTGCCTGGAGGAGAACTGGGGCCAACGTCCTGACTTTC.

The chain recombines TRBV2 with TRBJ2-5; TRBD2 aligns across 7 bases. CDR3 length: 15 residues. V lost 1 base to trimming and J lost 0 bases; unmatched junction nucleotides: 2. In germline, CDR1 is SNHLY, CDR2 FYNNEI. CDR3 coding DNA: TGTGCCAGCAGTGAAGGGGGGGGGTACCAAGAGACCCAGTACTTC. Translation: CASSEGGGYQETQYF.

The V and J genes are TRBV5-4 and TRBJ1-2; 7 bases fit TRBD1. Germline V gene lookup returns CDR1 SGHNT and CDR2 YYREEE (reference sequence). The CDR3 is 15 amino acids. Losses at the gene ends were 2 bases for V and 8 bases for J; bases not matched to a gene: 12. CDR3 sequence (DNA): TGTGCCAGCAGCTTAAGACAGGGAGTGGGGGTAGGCTACACCTTC. As protein: CASSLRQGVGVGYTF.

The chain carries TRBV28 and TRBJ2-1; TRBD2 agrees at 12 bases. CDR3 length: 16 residues. With V trimmed by 5 bases and J by 8 bases, 10 bases remained unmatched. Per germline, CDR1 MDHEN and CDR2 SYDVKM. Written as DNA, the CDR3 is TGTGCCAGCAGTCCCCCGGCTAGCGGGGGGGCCGATGAGCAGTTCTTC. This translates into CASSPPASGGADEQFF.

V is TRBV2 and J is TRBJ2-3; D possibly corresponds to TRBD2 (6 bases). Germline CDR1 is SNHLY and CDR2 is FYNNEI. The CDR3 is 13 amino acids. V shed 3 bases and J shed 4 bases, with 8 bases lying between them. The CDR3, as DNA: TGTGCCAGCAGTGATAGGAGGGCAGATACGCAGTATTTT. Amino acids: CASSDRRADTQYF.

The genes are TRBV18 and TRBJ2-1; D might be TRBD1 (5 bases). This CDR3 contains 16 residues. V lost 3 bases, J lost 6 bases, and 18 bases lay in between. Germline V gene lookup returns CDR1 KGHSH and CDR2 LQKENI. The CDR3 spells CASSPLGPGPSNEQFF. The CDR3 nucleotides read TGTGCCAGCTCACCCCTTGGTCCAGGGCCCAGCAATGAGCAGTTCTTC. Filled out from reference TRBV18 and TRBJ2-1, the complete variable domain reads NAGVMQNPRHLVRRRGQEARLRCSPMKGHSHVYWYRQLPEEGLKFMVYLQKENIIDESGMPKERFSAEFPKEGPSILRIQQVVRGDSAAYFCASSPLGPGPSNEQFFGPGTRLTVL.

Only one count was recorded for this clone. V and J are TRBV27 and TRBJ1-1; TRBD1 agrees at 7 bases. The CDR3 runs to 14 residues. CDR1 is MNHEY and CDR2 is SMNVEV in the germline V gene (reference sequence). With V trimmed by 7 bases and J by 4 bases, 9 bases remained unmatched. DNA of the CDR3: TGTGCCAGCAACGACAGGGCGCGGGGCACTGAAGCTTTCTTT. This sequence encodes CASNDRARGTEAFF.

This rearrangement joins TRBV3-1 (or the pseudogene TRBV3-2) to TRBJ1-2, with TRBD1 matching 11 bases. CDR3 size: 17 residues. CDR1 is LGHDT and CDR2 is YNNKEL in the germline V gene (reference sequence). Trimming took 5 bases from V and 4 from J; bases not matched to a gene: 12. The CDR3 spells CASSLHTGQGDSYGYTF. CDR3 in DNA: TGTGCCAGCAGCTTGCATACGGGACAGGGGGATAGCTATGGCTACACCTTC.

The chain joins TRBV25-1 to TRBJ1-5; TRBD1 might be the D (5 bases). Germline-derived CDR1 and CDR2 are MGHDK and SYGVNS. The CDR3 loop spans 13 amino acids. V lost 3 bases and J lost 15, with 18 bases in between. The CDR3 sequence is CASSDLVGGPRHF. The CDR3 nucleotides are TGTGCCAGCAGTGACCTAGTTGGGGGTCCGCGGCATTTT.

This chain connects TRBV24-1 to TRBJ2-3; D not certain. V was shortened by 0 bases and J by 1 base, with 7 bases between the two germline ends. Germline CDR1 is KGHDR and CDR2 is SFDVKD. The CDR3 covers 15 residues. The DNA for the CDR3 is TGTGCCACCAGTGATTTGGAATGGGGCACAGATACGCAGTATTTT. It translates to CATSDLEWGTDTQYF.

V is TRBV30 and J is TRBJ1-1; D gene unclear. Looked up from germline, CDR1 is GTSNPN and CDR2 is SVGIG (reference sequence). V dropped 2 bases and J dropped 4 bases, with 11 bases sitting between them. The CDR3 contains 13 residues. CDR3 sequence: CAWSYKGSTEAFF. The CDR3 DNA sequence: TGTGCCTGGAGTTATAAAGGGAGCACTGAAGCTTTCTTT.

The chain joins TRBV19 to TRBJ2-7; 7 bases are shared with TRBD1. J gave up 2 bases and V 3 bases, and 4 bases lay outside the gene matches. In germline, CDR1 is LNHDA, CDR2 SQIVND (reference sequence). This CDR3 comprises 14 residues. CDR3 nucleotide sequence: TGTGCCAGTAGTATGGGACAGTTAGCCTACGAGCAGTACTTC. This sequence encodes CASSMGQLAYEQYF.

This clone was recorded only once. This chain connects TRBV10-2 to TRBJ2-3; TRBD1 is a possible D gene (5 bases). Per germline, CDR1 WSHSY and CDR2 SAAADI. Between the trimmed V and J ends, which lost 10 bases and 0 bases, there was a span of 17 bases. The CDR3 contains 15 residues. The CDR3 region has the DNA TGCGCCACTTCGACCAGGGCTAGGAGCACAGATACGCAGTATTTT. Protein product: CATSTRARSTDTQYF.

J is TRBJ1-1 and V is TRBV2; weak D call: TRBD1 (5 bases). The germline V and J ends were trimmed by 7 bases and 1 base, with 10 bases remaining between them. Looked up from germline, CDR1 is SNHLY and CDR2 is FYNNEI. CDR3 length: 13 residues. CDR3 loop: CASIGTENTEAFF. Here the CDR3 DNA reads TGTGCCAGCATCGGGACGGAGAACACTGAAGCTTTCTTT.

CDR3 sequence: CAWSVQGAGNTIYF. CDR3 coding DNA: TGTGCCTGGAGTGTACAGGGTGCTGGAAACACCATATATTTT. This sequence joins TRBV30 and TRBJ1-3, with D possibly TRBD1 on 6 matching bases. The V end lost 0 bases, the J end lost 2 bases, and 8 bases lay between the germline ends. Looked up from germline, CDR1 is GTSNPN and CDR2 is SVGIG (reference sequence). The CDR3 is 14 amino acids.

The CDR3 loop is CASSQGTGPNYGYTF. DNA for the CDR3: TGTGCCAGCAGCCAAGGTACAGGGCCTAACTATGGCTACACCTTC. The rearrangement joins TRBV3-1 (or the pseudogene TRBV3-2) to TRBJ1-2, with D possibly being TRBD1 (6 bases). Germline-derived CDR1 and CDR2 are LGHDT and YNNKEL (reference sequence). The V and J ends lost 1 base and 0 bases respectively, with 9 bases between them. The CDR3 spans 15 residues.